This T cell receptor beta chain was profiled in a study of breast tumors, draining lymph nodes, adjacent tissues. The CDR3 runs 14 residues. CDR1 is MNHEY and CDR2 is SMNVEV in the germline V gene (reference sequence). V was trimmed by 8 bases and J by 2 bases, leaving 16 bases between them. Findings and caveats of the study: Luminal-like breast cancer showed significantly higher tumor–nontumor repertoire similarity than basal-like. Most tumor T cells seemingly derive from lymph node, then expand in tumor. That most tumor T cells come from lymph nodes remained unproven.

The lymph nodes were axillary draining lymph nodes from breast cancer patients. Comment on this clonotype: What it recognizes is unknown.

MiXCR was run by TCRdb on the multiplex PCR reads, yielding one entry per CDR3 protein. The repertoire includes under 350,000 distinct CDR3 sequences, about 33% of them detected once, and more than 0.85% sits in the top ten. This TCR was sampled from a female donor with breast cancer. Some clones in this sample may be carry-over from other donors' samples. The sequenced sample consisted of axillary lymph node tissue. The chain is built from TRBV27 and TRBJ2-7; D is possibly TRBD2 (6 bases). CDR3 loop: CASRPLGGTYEQYF. The CDR3 DNA sequence: TGTGCCAGCCGCCCCCTCGGGGGAACCTACGAGCAGTACTTC.